Listed below are T cell receptor beta chains from one sample, sequenced in a study of cytomegalovirus exposure and HLA in healthy donors. Measured with immunoSEQ multiplex PCR; TCRdb has only the in-frame clones, and not every one. Among around 94,000 clones, approximately 88% were seen once, and the ten largest hold around 2.3%. Sample: PBMCs. Every receptor here comes from a man between 18 and 29 years old in good health and CMV-seronegative. Both conserved end residues are part of each CDR3. Each record gives: D gene, J gene, clone size, V gene, CDR3 protein, CDR3 DNA. A D gene is named only where the DNA matches it firmly. Size values are once, few and many counts, or a class for expanded clones, and some rows have none.

D: TRBD2
J: TRBJ2-7
size: .
V: TRBV5-1
CDR3: CASSFGLAGGGSIATSYEQYF
DNA: TGCGCCAGCAGCTTCGGGCTAGCGGGAGGTGGTAGTATTGCCACCTCCTACGAGCAGTACTTC

D: TRBD2
J: TRBJ2-7
size: .
V: TRBV7-9
CDR3: CASSFRAGGPLDEQYF
DNA: TGTGCCAGCAGCTTCAGGGCGGGAGGGCCCCTTGACGAGCAGTACTTC

D: .
J: TRBJ1-2
size: .
V: TRBV19
CDR3: CASSMGGTLYGYTF
DNA: TGTGCCAGTAGTATGGGGGGGACTCTCTATGGCTACACCTTC

D: TRBD2
J: TRBJ2-1
size: .
V: TRBV25-1
CDR3: CASSGPPATSGRAGEQFF
DNA: TGTGCCAGCAGTGGCCCCCCCGCAACTAGCGGGAGGGCCGGGGAGCAGTTCTTC

D: TRBD2
J: TRBJ2-5
size: once
V: TRBV30
CDR3: CAWSEGLAGEETQYF
DNA: TGTGCCTGGAGTGAAGGACTAGCGGGGGAGGAGACCCAGTACTTC

D: TRBD1
J: TRBJ1-4
size: .
V: TRBV9
CDR3: CASSVGGTGGKNEKLFF
DNA: TGTGCCAGCAGCGTAGGCGGGACAGGGGGCAAGAATGAAAAACTGTTTTTT

D: TRBD1
J: TRBJ1-4
size: .
V: TRBV5-1
CDR3: CASSSGQGARWEKLFF
DNA: TGCGCCAGCAGCTCCGGACAGGGGGCGAGGTGGGAAAAACTGTTTTTT

D: .
J: TRBJ2-2
size: .
V: TRBV19
CDR3: CASKAPVGRPNTGELFF
DNA: TGTGCCAGTAAGGCCCCGGTAGGGAGGCCGAACACCGGGGAGCTGTTTTTT

D: .
J: TRBJ1-2
size: .
V: TRBV5-1
CDR3: CASSPGQNYGYTF
DNA: TGCGCCAGCAGCCCCGGACAGAACTATGGCTACACCTTC

D: .
J: TRBJ2-2
size: .
V: TRBV7-9
CDR3: CASSLARKAGELFF
DNA: TGTGCCAGCAGCTTAGCTAGAAAAGCCGGGGAGCTGTTTTTT

D: .
J: TRBJ2-1
size: .
V: TRBV5-4
CDR3: CASSFLGQRYNEQFF
DNA: TGTGCCAGCAGCTTTTTAGGACAGAGATACAATGAGCAGTTCTTC

D: TRBD1
J: TRBJ1-1
size: .
V: TRBV30
CDR3: CAWVKLQGAVTEAFF
DNA: TGTGCCTGGGTAAAGTTACAGGGGGCGGTCACTGAAGCTTTCTTT

D: .
J: TRBJ1-2
size: once
V: TRBV29-1
CDR3: CSVKTGMRYTF
DNA: TGCAGCGTTAAAACAGGGATGCGCTACACCTTC

D: TRBD2
J: TRBJ2-3
size: .
V: TRBV11-2
CDR3: CASSLDSGTRDTQYF
DNA: TGTGCCAGCAGCTTAGATTCCGGGACTAGAGATACGCAGTATTTT

D: TRBD1
J: TRBJ1-6
size: .
V: TRBV2
CDR3: CASSQTGGQVSPLHF
DNA: TGTGCCAGCAGTCAGACAGGGGGCCAAGTCTCACCCCTCCACTTT

D: .
J: TRBJ1-1
size: .
V: TRBV5-4
CDR3: CASSLGREKEDTEAFF
DNA: TGTGCCAGCAGCTTGGGTAGGGAAAAGGAGGACACTGAAGCTTTCTTT

D: TRBD1
J: TRBJ1-5
size: .
V: TRBV7-8
CDR3: CASSRDSTYQPQHF
DNA: TGTGCCAGCAGCCGGGACAGTACCTATCAGCCCCAGCATTTT

D: TRBD1
J: TRBJ2-2
size: once
V: TRBV11-3
CDR3: CASSGWTGGDTGELFF
DNA: TGTGCCAGCAGCGGATGGACAGGGGGTGACACCGGGGAGCTGTTTTTT

D: .
J: TRBJ1-1
size: once
V: TRBV18
CDR3: CASSPYGAGMNTEAFF
DNA: TGTGCCAGCTCACCCTACGGAGCCGGCATGAACACTGAAGCTTTCTTT

D: .
J: TRBJ2-2
size: .
V: TRBV7-3
CDR3: CASSTRYTGELFF
DNA: TGTGCCAGCAGCACCCGGTACACCGGGGAGCTGTTTTTT

D: TRBD2
J: TRBJ2-3
size: once
V: TRBV2
CDR3: CASGGLAGLGITDTQYF
DNA: TGTGCCAGCGGGGGACTAGCGGGGTTGGGGATCACAGATACGCAGTATTTT

D: .
J: TRBJ1-3
size: .
V: TRBV6-4
CDR3: CASSPSTGGNTIYF
DNA: TGTGCCAGCAGCCCTTCTACTGGTGGAAACACCATATATTTT

D: TRBD1
J: TRBJ2-3
size: .
V: TRBV27
CDR3: CASSSRGPRDTQYF
DNA: TGTGCCAGCAGCTCCAGGGGGCCAAGAGATACGCAGTATTTT

D: TRBD1
J: TRBJ2-2
size: .
V: TRBV4-2
CDR3: CASSHPTGTANTGELFF
DNA: TGTGCCAGCAGCCACCCCACCGGGACAGCGAACACCGGGGAGCTGTTTTTT

D: TRBD1
J: TRBJ2-7
size: .
V: TRBV7-9
CDR3: CASSFPDRAAYEQYF
DNA: TGTGCCAGCAGCTTCCCGGACAGGGCAGCCTACGAGCAGTACTTC

D: TRBD1
J: TRBJ1-2
size: .
V: TRBV6-5
CDR3: CASSSSGGDYYGYTF
DNA: TGTGCCAGCAGTTCCTCAGGGGGCGATTACTATGGCTACACCTTC

D: .
J: TRBJ2-7
size: .
V: TRBV10-2
CDR3: CASSEVREAEQYF
DNA: TGCGCCAGCAGTGAGGTCAGGGAGGCCGAGCAGTACTTC

D: TRBD1
J: TRBJ2-5
size: .
V: TRBV4-1
CDR3: CASSQRDREETQYF
DNA: TGCGCCAGCAGCCAACGGGACAGGGAAGAGACCCAGTACTTC

D: .
J: TRBJ1-1
size: .
V: TRBV7-6
CDR3: CASSLWEGNTEAFF
DNA: TGTGCCAGCAGCTTATGGGAGGGGAACACTGAAGCTTTCTTT

D: TRBD2
J: TRBJ2-7
size: .
V: TRBV5-4
CDR3: CASSSLTSGEQYF
DNA: TGTGCCAGCAGCTCCCTCACTAGCGGCGAGCAGTACTTC

D: .
J: TRBJ2-7
size: .
V: TRBV27
CDR3: CASSFFNEQYF
DNA: TGTGCCAGCAGTTTTTTTAACGAGCAGTACTTC

D: TRBD1
J: TRBJ2-7
size: once
V: TRBV5-4
CDR3: CASTQLGQNKDEQYF
DNA: TGTGCCAGCACCCAATTGGGACAGAATAAAGACGAGCAGTACTTC

D: .
J: TRBJ1-2
size: .
V: TRBV28
CDR3: CASSQGTSRTSTF
DNA: TGTGCCAGCAGTCAGGGGACGAGTAGGACGTCGACCTTC

D: TRBD2
J: TRBJ2-3
size: .
V: TRBV25-1
CDR3: CASSPGLGSDTQYF
DNA: TGTGCCAGCAGTCCGGGACTAGGGTCCGATACGCAGTATTTT

D: .
J: TRBJ2-7
size: .
V: TRBV28
CDR3: CASSRSSEPTHYEQYF
DNA: TGTGCCAGCAGCCGTTCTAGCGAACCCACTCACTACGAGCAGTACTTC

D: .
J: TRBJ1-2
size: .
V: TRBV7-2
CDR3: CASSLGLTGTYGYTF
DNA: TGTGCCAGCAGCTTAGGTTTAACAGGGACCTATGGCTACACCTTC

D: .
J: TRBJ2-4
size: .
V: TRBV2
CDR3: CASSEPGVEDWSDIQYF
DNA: TGTGCCAGCAGTGAGCCGGGAGTGGAAGATTGGAGCGACATTCAGTACTTC

D: TRBD1
J: TRBJ2-1
size: .
V: TRBV14
CDR3: CASSQWTGASSSYNEQFF
DNA: TGTGCCAGCAGCCAATGGACAGGAGCTTCTTCATCTTACAATGAGCAGTTCTTC

D: TRBD2
J: TRBJ2-2
size: .
V: TRBV30
CDR3: CAWSVGGRANTGELFF
DNA: TGTGCCTGGAGTGTAGGCGGGAGGGCTAACACCGGGGAGCTGTTTTTT

D: TRBD2
J: TRBJ2-1
size: .
V: TRBV5-1
CDR3: CASSLEGLAGWGEQFF
DNA: TGCGCCAGCAGCTTGGAGGGGCTAGCGGGATGGGGTGAGCAGTTCTTC

D: TRBD1
J: TRBJ1-2
size: .
V: TRBV27
CDR3: CASSPGTGVGGYTF
DNA: TGTGCCAGCAGTCCCGGAACAGGGGTGGGTGGCTACACCTTC

D: .
J: TRBJ1-1
size: .
V: TRBV18
CDR3: CASSPQGKNTEAFF
DNA: TGTGCCAGCTCACCACAGGGGAAGAACACTGAAGCTTTCTTT

D: .
J: TRBJ1-5
size: .
V: TRBV6-6
CDR3: CASKQDNQPQHF
DNA: TGTGCCAGCAAACAGGACAATCAGCCCCAGCATTTT

D: .
J: TRBJ1-1
size: .
V: TRBV14
CDR3: CASSLQGPNTEAFF
DNA: TGTGCCAGCAGCCTACAGGGACCAAACACTGAAGCTTTCTTT

D: .
J: TRBJ2-7
size: .
V: TRBV5-8
CDR3: CASSLVALAHEQYF
DNA: TGTGCCAGCAGCTTGGTAGCCCTAGCCCACGAGCAGTACTTC

D: .
J: TRBJ2-7
size: .
V: TRBV29-1
CDR3: CSVDGRGREQYF
DNA: TGCAGCGTTGACGGCAGGGGACGCGAGCAGTACTTC

D: .
J: TRBJ1-1
size: once
V: TRBV6-5
CDR3: CASSPAGGTSAFF
DNA: TGTGCCAGCAGCCCGGCCGGGGGGACCAGTGCTTTCTTT

D: .
J: TRBJ1-2
size: once
V: TRBV19
CDR3: CASSISWAGGYTF
DNA: TGTGCCAGTAGTATAAGCTGGGCCGGAGGCTACACCTTC

D: .
J: TRBJ1-4
size: .
V: TRBV25-1
CDR3: CASLQGRVF
DNA: TGTGCCAGCCTACAGGGTAGGGTTTTT

D: TRBD2
J: TRBJ2-1
size: .
V: TRBV7-2
CDR3: CASSLEGHASGSGYNEQFF
DNA: TGTGCCAGCAGCTTAGAGGGCCACGCTAGCGGGAGCGGTTACAATGAGCAGTTCTTC

D: TRBD2
J: TRBJ2-1
size: .
V: TRBV19
CDR3: CASSWGLAGVSSLYNEQFF
DNA: TGTGCCAGTAGCTGGGGGCTAGCGGGAGTGAGTTCCCTCTACAATGAGCAGTTCTTC